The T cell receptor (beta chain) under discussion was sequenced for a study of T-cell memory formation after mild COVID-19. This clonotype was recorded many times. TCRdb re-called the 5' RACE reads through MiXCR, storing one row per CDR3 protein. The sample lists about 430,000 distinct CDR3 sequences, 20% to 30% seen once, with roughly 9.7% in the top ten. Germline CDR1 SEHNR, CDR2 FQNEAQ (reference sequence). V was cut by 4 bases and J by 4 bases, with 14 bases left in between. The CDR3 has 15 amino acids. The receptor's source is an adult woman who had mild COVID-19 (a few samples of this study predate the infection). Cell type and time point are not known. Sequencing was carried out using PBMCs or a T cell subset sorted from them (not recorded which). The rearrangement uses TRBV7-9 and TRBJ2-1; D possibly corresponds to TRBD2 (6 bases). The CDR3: CASSSSGPRYNEQFF. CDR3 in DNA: TGTGCCAGCAGCTCGAGCGGGCCCCGATACAATGAGCAGTTCTTC.